This entry is about one T cell receptor beta chain. Compared with germline, one end of the junction differs, possibly owing to a read error. The sample comes from a study of shared clonotypes between healthy human individuals. Libraries were prepared by immunoSEQ multiplex PCR; TCRdb keeps only in-frame clonotypes and omits some of them. The sample consists of roughly 700,000 clones, roughly 87% of them appearing once. This CDR3 has 15 residues. The V gene's germline CDR1 is MNHGY and CDR2 SAAAGT. The clonotype originates from a man between 18 and 35 years old in good health. Some clones in this sample may be carry-over from other donors' samples. Specimen: memory CD8+ T cells from PBMCs. As for subset: CD45RO+ cells pooled with CCR7-negative TemRA cells. V is TRBV6-8 and J is TRBJ2-3; 9 bases agree with TRBD2. The CDR3 loop reads CASSYIANGGGRAFF. CDR3 sequence (DNA): TGTGCCAGCAGTTACATAGCCAACGGGGGCGGGAGGGCCTTCTTT.